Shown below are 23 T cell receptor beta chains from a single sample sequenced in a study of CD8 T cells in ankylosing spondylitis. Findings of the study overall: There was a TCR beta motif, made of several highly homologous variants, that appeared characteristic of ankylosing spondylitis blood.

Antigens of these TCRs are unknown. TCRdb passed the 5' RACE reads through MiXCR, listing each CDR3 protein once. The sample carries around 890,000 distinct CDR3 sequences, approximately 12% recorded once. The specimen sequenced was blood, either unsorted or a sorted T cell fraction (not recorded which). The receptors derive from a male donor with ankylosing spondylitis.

CDR3 nucleotides: TGTGCCAGCAGCTTCACAACGAGTGACGGTTACGAGCAGTACTTC. Amino acid sequence: CASSFTTSDGYEQYF. The V call is TRBV7-2, the J call TRBJ2-7; D is unclear. CDR3 size: 15 residues. Germline V gives CDR1 SGHTA, CDR2 FQGNSA. V was clipped by 3 bases and J by 4 bases, with 16 bases between them.

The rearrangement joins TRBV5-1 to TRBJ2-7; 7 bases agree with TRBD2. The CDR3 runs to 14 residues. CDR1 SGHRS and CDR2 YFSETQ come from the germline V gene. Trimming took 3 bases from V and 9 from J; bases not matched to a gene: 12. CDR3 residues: CASSWRLAERGQYF. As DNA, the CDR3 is TGCGCCAGCAGCTGGCGGCTAGCGGAGCGGGGGCAGTACTTC.

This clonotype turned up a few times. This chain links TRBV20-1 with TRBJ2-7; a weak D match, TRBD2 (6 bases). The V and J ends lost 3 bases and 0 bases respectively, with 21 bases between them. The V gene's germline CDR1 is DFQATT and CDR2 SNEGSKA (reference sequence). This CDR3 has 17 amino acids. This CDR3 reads CSASSFTGTPNSYEQYF. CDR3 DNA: TGCAGTGCTAGTTCCTTCACCGGGACTCCAAACTCCTACGAGCAGTACTTC.

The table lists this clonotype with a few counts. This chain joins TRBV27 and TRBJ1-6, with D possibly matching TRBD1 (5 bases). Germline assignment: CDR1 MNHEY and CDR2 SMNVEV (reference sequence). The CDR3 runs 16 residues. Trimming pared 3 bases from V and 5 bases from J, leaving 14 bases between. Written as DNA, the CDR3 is TGTGCCAGCAGTTTGGGCAGGGATTTCGATAATTCACCCCTCCACTTT. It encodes CASSLGRDFDNSPLHF.

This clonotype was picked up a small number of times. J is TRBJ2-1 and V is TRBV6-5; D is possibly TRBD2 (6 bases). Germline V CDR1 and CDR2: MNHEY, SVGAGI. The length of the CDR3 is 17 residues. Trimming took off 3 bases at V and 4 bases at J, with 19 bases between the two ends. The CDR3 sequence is CASSYLTLRGRYNEQFF. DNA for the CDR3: TGTGCCAGCAGTTATCTTACTTTGCGGGGCCGATACAATGAGCAGTTCTTC.

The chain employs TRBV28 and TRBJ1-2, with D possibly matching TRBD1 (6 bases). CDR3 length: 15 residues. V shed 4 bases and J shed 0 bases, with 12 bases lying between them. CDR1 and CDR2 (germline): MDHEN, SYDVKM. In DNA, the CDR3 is TGTGCCAGCAGTTCCTCCGGGGACACTAACTATGGCTACACCTTC. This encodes CASSSSGDTNYGYTF.

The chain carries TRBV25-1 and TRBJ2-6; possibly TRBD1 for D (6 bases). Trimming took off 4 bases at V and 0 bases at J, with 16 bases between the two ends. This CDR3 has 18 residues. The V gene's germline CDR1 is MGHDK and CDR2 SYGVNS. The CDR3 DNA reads TGTGCCAGCAGTGGGGGAGAACAGGGAAGCTCTGGGGCCAACGTCCTGACTTTC. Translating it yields CASSGGEQGSSGANVLTF.

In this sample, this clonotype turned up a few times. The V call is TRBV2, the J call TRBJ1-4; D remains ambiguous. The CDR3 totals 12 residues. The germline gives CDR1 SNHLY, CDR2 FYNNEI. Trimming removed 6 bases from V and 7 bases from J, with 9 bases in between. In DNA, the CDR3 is TGTGCCAGCAGCTACTCCCTTGAAAAACTGTTTTTT. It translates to CASSYSLEKLFF.

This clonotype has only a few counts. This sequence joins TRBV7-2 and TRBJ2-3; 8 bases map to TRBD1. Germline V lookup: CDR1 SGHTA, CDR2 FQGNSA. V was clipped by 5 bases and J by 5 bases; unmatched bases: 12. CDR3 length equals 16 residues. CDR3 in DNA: TGTGCCAGCAGCCCCCGCCGGGGGACAGGCGGAGATACGCAGTATTTT. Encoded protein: CASSPRRGTGGDTQYF.

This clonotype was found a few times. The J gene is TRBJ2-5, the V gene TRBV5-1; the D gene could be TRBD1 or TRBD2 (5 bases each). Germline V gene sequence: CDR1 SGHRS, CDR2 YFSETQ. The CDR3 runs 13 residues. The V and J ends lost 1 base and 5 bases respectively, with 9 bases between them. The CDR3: CASSLFREETQYF. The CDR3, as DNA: TGCGCCAGCAGCTTGTTCAGGGAGGAGACCCAGTACTTC.

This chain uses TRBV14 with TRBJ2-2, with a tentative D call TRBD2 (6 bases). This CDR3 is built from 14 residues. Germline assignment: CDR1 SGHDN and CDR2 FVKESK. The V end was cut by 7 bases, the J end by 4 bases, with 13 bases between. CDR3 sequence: CASKTGRSTGELFF. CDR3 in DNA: TGTGCCAGCAAAACCGGGAGAAGCACCGGGGAGCTGTTTTTT.

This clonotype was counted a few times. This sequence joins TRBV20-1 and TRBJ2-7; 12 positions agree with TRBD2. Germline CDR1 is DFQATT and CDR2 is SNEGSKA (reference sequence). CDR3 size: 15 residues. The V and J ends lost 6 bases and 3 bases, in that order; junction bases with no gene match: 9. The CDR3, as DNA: TGCAGTGCCATCACCCGGACTAGCGGGAACTACGAGCAGTACTTC. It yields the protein CSAITRTSGNYEQYF.

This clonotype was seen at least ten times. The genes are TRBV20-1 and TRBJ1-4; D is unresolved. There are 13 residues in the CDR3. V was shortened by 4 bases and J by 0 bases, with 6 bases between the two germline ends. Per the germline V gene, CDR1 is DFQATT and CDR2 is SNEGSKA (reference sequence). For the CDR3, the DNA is TGCAGTGCTATACAAGCAACTAATGAAAAACTGTTTTTT. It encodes CSAIQATNEKLFF.

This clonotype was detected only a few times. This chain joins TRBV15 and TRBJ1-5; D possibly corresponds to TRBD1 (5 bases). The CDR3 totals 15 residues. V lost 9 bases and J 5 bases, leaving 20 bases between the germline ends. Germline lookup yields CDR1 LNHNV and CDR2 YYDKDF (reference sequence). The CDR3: CATGTSLYRYQPQHF. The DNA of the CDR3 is TGTGCCACAGGGACCAGTTTGTATCGGTATCAGCCCCAGCATTTT.

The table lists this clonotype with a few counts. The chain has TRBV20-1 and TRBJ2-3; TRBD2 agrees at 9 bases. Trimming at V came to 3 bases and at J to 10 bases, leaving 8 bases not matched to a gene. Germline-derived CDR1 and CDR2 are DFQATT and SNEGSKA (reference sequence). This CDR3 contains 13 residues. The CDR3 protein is CSARLAGPRAQYF. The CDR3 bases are TGCAGTGCTAGGCTAGCGGGACCACGAGCGCAGTATTTT.

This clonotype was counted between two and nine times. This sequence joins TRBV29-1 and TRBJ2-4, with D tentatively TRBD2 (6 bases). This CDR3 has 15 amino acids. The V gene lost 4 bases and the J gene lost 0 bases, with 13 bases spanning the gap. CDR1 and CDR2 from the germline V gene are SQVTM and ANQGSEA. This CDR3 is CSVVLRDLAKNIQYF. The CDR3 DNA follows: TGCAGCGTTGTTTTGCGGGACTTAGCCAAAAACATTCAGTACTTC.

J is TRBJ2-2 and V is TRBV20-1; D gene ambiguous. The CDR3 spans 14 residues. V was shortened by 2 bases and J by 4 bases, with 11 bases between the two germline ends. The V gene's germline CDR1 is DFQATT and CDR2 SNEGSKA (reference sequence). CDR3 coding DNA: TGCAGTGCTAGACAAGTAGACCCCACCGGGGAGCTGTTTTTT. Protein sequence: CSARQVDPTGELFF.

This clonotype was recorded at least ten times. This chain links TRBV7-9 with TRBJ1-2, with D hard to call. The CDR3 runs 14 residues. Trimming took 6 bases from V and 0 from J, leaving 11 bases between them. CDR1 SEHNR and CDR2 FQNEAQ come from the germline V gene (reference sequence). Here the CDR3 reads CASSQAATNYGYTF. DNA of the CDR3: TGTGCCAGCAGTCAGGCAGCGACTAACTATGGCTACACCTTC.

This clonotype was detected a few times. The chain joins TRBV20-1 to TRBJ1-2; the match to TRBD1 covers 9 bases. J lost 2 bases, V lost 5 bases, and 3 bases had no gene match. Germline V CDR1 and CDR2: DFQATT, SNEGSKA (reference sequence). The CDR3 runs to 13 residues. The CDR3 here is CSAHTGGNYGYTF. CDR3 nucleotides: TGCAGTGCTCATACAGGGGGCAACTATGGCTACACCTTC.

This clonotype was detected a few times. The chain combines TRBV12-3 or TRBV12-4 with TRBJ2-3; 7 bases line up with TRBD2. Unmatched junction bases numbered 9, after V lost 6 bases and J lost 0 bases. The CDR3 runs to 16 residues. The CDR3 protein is CASSNRDYTSTDTQYF. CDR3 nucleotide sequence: TGTGCCAGCAGCAACCGGGACTATACAAGCACAGATACGCAGTATTTT.

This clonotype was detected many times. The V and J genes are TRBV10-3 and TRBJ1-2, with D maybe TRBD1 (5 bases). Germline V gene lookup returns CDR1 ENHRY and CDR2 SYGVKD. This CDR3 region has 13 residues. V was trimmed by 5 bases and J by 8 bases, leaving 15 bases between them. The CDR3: CAISSDRKVGYTF. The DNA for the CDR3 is TGTGCCATCAGTAGCGACAGAAAGGTAGGCTACACCTTC.

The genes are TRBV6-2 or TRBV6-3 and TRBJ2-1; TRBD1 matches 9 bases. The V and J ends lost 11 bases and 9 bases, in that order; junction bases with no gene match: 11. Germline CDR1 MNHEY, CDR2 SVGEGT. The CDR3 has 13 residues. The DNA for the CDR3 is TGTGCCGGCCAGGTGGGACAGGGTAGTGAGCAGTTCTTC. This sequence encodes CAGQVGQGSEQFF.

This chain's CDR3 is CASSYGPYPGYEQYF. DNA for the CDR3: TGTGCCAGCAGCTACGGACCCTATCCGGGGTACGAGCAGTACTTC. V is TRBV7-2 and J is TRBJ2-7, with D possibly TRBD2 on 5 matching bases. The CDR3 consists of 15 residues. Between the trimmed V and J ends, which lost 4 bases and 4 bases, there was a span of 17 bases. Germline V CDR1 and CDR2: SGHTA, FQGNSA. The entire variable domain, with the rest obtained from reference TRBV7-2 and TRBJ2-7, is as follows: GAGVSQSPSNKVTEKGKDVELRCDPISGHTALYWYRQSLGQGLEFLIYFQGNSAPDKSGLPSDRFSAERTGGSVSTLTIQRTQQEDSAVYLCASSYGPYPGYEQYFGPGTRLTVT.